This TCR beta chain is from a study of T cells in Graves' hyperthyroidism and ophthalmopathy. Regions amplified from RNA transcripts were the TCR beta CDR3 regions. When the TCR CDR3 underwent first-round RT-PCR, the HTBI primer set was used. One entry per CDR3 protein, called by TCRdb with MiXCR from the multiplex PCR reads. The sample lists hundreds of thousands of distinct CDR3 sequences, approximately 20% occurring once. The V gene lost 5 bases and the J gene lost 2 bases, with 6 bases spanning the gap. This CDR3 region has 11 residues. Germline V CDR1 and CDR2: GTSNPN, SVGIG (reference sequence). This clonotype was picked up a small number of times.

Specimen: blood. The V call is TRBV30, the J call TRBJ2-5; D is undetermined. The TCR sequence derives from a man aged 35 to 55 with Graves' ophthalmopathy. CDR3 sequence reads: CAWAVQETQYF. The CDR3, as DNA: TGTGCCTGGGCAGTACAAGAGACCCAGTACTTC.